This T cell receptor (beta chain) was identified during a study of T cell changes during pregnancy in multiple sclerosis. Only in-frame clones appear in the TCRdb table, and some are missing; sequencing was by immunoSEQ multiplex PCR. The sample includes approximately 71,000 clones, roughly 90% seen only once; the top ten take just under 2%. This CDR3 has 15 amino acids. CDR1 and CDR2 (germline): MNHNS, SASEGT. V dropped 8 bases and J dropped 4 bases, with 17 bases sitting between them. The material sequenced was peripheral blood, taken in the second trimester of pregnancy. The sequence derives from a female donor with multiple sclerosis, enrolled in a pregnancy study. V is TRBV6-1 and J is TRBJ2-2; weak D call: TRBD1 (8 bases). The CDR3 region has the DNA TGTGCCAGCGGGGGGGACAGGTCCTTCACCGGGGAGCTGTTTTTT. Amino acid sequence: CASGGDRSFTGELFF.